This T cell receptor (beta chain) was identified in a study of T cell responses to AZD1222 COVID-19 vaccine. This CDR3 contains 14 residues. V gave up 7 bases and J gave up 4 bases, with 16 bases separating them. Germline V gene sequence: CDR1 MNHEY, CDR2 SMNVEV (reference sequence). Here immunoSEQ multiplex PCR was the method, and the copy in TCRdb shows in-frame clones only, minus some. The table records fewer than 150,000 clones, roughly 84% of them present only once. The chain combines TRBV27 with TRBJ1-2; possible D gene TRBD1, 6 bases. The receptor comes from an adult in good health. This specimen was peripheral blood, taken on day 0 of AZD1222 vaccination. CDR3 protein: CASILTGFGYGYTF. The CDR3 DNA reads TGTGCCAGCATCTTAACAGGGTTCGGCTATGGCTACACCTTC.